This entry features one TCR beta chain sequence. In this sample, this clonotype turned up many times. No antigen is known for it. No per-base quality is available; no much larger clone lies one base away. Based on the germline V gene, the CDR1 and CDR2 sequences are SGHAT and FQNNGV. The CDR3 goes from the cysteine to the phenylalanine over 19 residues. Only the CDR3 region is kept as DNA, spanning 57 bases read in frame from base 1. Trimming at the junction amounts to 1 base on V and 5 bases on J, and the germline ends lie 24 bases apart. This record comes from a study of response to subunit inactivated influenza vaccine (dated by TCRdb to the late 2010s). At the level of the whole study: To follow how T cells responded to a trivalent subunit inactivated influenza vaccine, the researchers relied on deep quantitative profiling of the T cell receptor repertoire.

Summary of the overall study and its limitations: According to the authors, only a limited number of new T cells may be recruited by each seasonal influenza vaccination.

Library method: RT-PCR. Data came from an Illumina HiSeq 2500. Starting from the raw public reads, TCRdb applied fastp trimming at Q25, assembled clones with MiXCR and retained in-frame beta chains. Every distinct CDR3 protein forms one entry, paired with its most common genes and DNA. The sample table contains 500,000 to 600,000 distinct CDR3 sequences; only one count was recorded for roughly 8.2% of them. The biggest ten clones account for 10% to 15% of the sample. The source is a man aged 50-75 years who received an inactivated influenza vaccine. Donor details come from another sample of the same person, matched by shared clones. The rearranged segments are TRBV11-2 and TRBJ2-1, with a tentative D gene TRBD2 over 6 matching bases. This sample comprised PBMCs from blood, obtained around 25 months after vaccination. In nucleotide form, the sequence is TGTGCCAGCAGCTTAGTTCCTTCGTTAGCGGAAACCCCCAACAATGAGCAGTTCTTC. It translates to CASSLVPSLAETPNNEQFF.